These 27 T cell receptor beta chains came from one sample sequenced in a study of blood T cell repertoires in COVID-19. Profiling relied on immunoSEQ multiplex PCR, and the TCRdb table lists in-frame clones only, not all of them. This sample carries a few hundred thousand clones, 80% to 90% of them seen once, and the ten largest clones take 0.95% to 1.3%. Specimen: PBMCs or T cells enriched from blood (not recorded which). These receptors were taken from a man younger than 45 who had recovered from COVID-19.

V gene TRBV5-1 combines with J gene TRBJ1-3; D possibly corresponds to TRBD1 (6 bases). The CDR3 consists of 17 residues. With 0 bases removed from V and 8 bases from J, the gap between germline ends came to 21 bases. Looked up from germline, CDR1 is SGHRS and CDR2 is YFSETQ. The CDR3 DNA is TGCGCCAGCAGCTTGGGGGTTATACAGGGTCAATCGGACACCATATATTTT. This gives the protein CASSLGVIQGQSDTIYF.

The chain has TRBV5-4 and TRBJ2-7, with 10 bases matching TRBD2. Germline CDR1 reads SGHNT; CDR2 reads YYREEE (reference sequence). J gave up 7 bases and V 0 bases, and 7 bases lay outside the gene matches. This CDR3 spans 15 amino acids. The CDR3 DNA follows: TGTGCCAGCAGCTTGGAGCCTAGCGGGAGTCATGAGCAGTACTTC. Translation: CASSLEPSGSHEQYF.

The chain recombines TRBV5-1 with TRBJ2-7, with no clear D. Germline V gives CDR1 SGHRS, CDR2 YFSETQ. The CDR3 is 13 amino acids. V shed 1 base and J shed 3 bases, with 8 bases lying between them. CDR3 protein: CASSLFSGYEQYF. As DNA, the CDR3 is TGCGCCAGCAGCTTGTTTTCGGGCTACGAGCAGTACTTC.

The sample holds a few counts of this clone. The chain joins TRBV18 to TRBJ1-1; D is unresolved. CDR3 length equals 13 residues. CDR1 is KGHSH and CDR2 is LQKENI in the germline V gene. Deletions cut 3 bases from V and 4 bases from J, with 9 bases between. The CDR3 protein is CASSPYAGTEAFF. CDR3 bases: TGTGCCAGCTCACCCTATGCCGGCACTGAAGCTTTCTTT.

The chain carries TRBV14 and TRBJ2-7; 8 nucleotides align to TRBD2. CDR3 length: 15 residues. V shed 1 base and J 2 bases; nucleotides not matched to a gene: 4. The germline V gene encodes CDR1 SGHDN and CDR2 FVKESK. This chain's CDR3 is CASSQVAGSAYEQYF. The CDR3 DNA is TGTGCCAGCAGCCAAGTAGCGGGGTCGGCCTACGAGCAGTACTTC.

This clone has only a few counts. V gene TRBV11-2 combines with J gene TRBJ2-7, with 9 bases lining up with TRBD2. Trimming cost V 5 bases and J 2 bases; bases outside gene matches: 7. CDR3 size: 15 residues. Germline V gives CDR1 SGHAT, CDR2 FQNNGV. The CDR3 region is CASSPELAGAYEQYF. DNA of the CDR3: TGTGCCAGCAGCCCCGAACTAGCGGGCGCCTACGAGCAGTACTTC. Drawing the rest from reference TRBV11-2 and TRBJ2-7, the complete variable domain is EAGVAQSPRYKIIEKRQSVAFWCNPISGHATLYWYQQILGQGPKLLIQFQNNGVVDDSQLPKDRFSAERLKGVDSTLKIQPAKLEDSAVYLCASSPELAGAYEQYFGPGTRLTVT.

This clone was observed a single time. V is TRBV19 and J is TRBJ2-1; TRBD2 is a possible D gene (5 bases). The CDR3 covers 18 residues. Trimming took 5 bases from V and 3 from J, leaving 23 bases between them. CDR1 and CDR2 (germline): LNHDA, SQIVND (reference sequence). CDR3 region: CASSQRASEVAIYNEQFF. DNA for the CDR3: TGTGCCAGTAGTCAACGAGCGTCGGAGGTAGCGATCTACAATGAGCAGTTCTTC.

The chain recombines TRBV10-3 with TRBJ1-2; TRBD1 might be the D (6 bases). CDR1 and CDR2 from the germline V gene are ENHRY and SYGVKD. This CDR3 is built from 15 residues. Trimming left V 3 bases short and J 3 bases short, with 14 bases between. The chain's CDR3 is CAISESGGAHYGYTF. The CDR3 coding sequence is TGTGCCATCAGTGAATCCGGGGGGGCCCACTATGGCTACACCTTC.

The rearrangement joins TRBV10-3 to TRBJ1-2; D gene unclear. CDR1 and CDR2 (germline): ENHRY, SYGVKD. The CDR3 contains 14 residues. V lost 6 bases, J lost 1 base, and 12 bases lay in between. CDR3 in amino acids: CAIRQTGSNYGYTF. The DNA of the CDR3 is TGTGCCATCAGACAGACGGGAAGTAACTATGGCTACACCTTC.

In its sample, this clone was seen once. The rearrangement links TRBV19 to TRBJ1-3, with D possibly being TRBD1 (5 bases). Trimming shortened V by 3 bases and J by 3 bases, and 12 bases separated the two germline ends. The CDR3 covers 15 residues. Germline lookup yields CDR1 LNHDA and CDR2 SQIVND (reference sequence). The CDR3 DNA sequence: TGTGCCAGTAGTATCTGGGGGGAAGGTGGAAACACCATATATTTT. Its protein product is CASSIWGEGGNTIYF.

This rearrangement joins TRBV7-9 to TRBJ1-2; possibly TRBD1 for D (6 bases). V lost 3 bases and J 7 bases, leaving 15 bases between the germline ends. Germline lookup yields CDR1 SEHNR and CDR2 FQNEAQ (reference sequence). The CDR3 consists of 14 residues. The chain's CDR3 is CASSFPGQVAGYTF. As DNA, the CDR3 is TGTGCCAGCAGCTTCCCGGGACAAGTAGCTGGCTACACCTTC.

V and J are TRBV29-1 and TRBJ2-5; 8 bases match TRBD1. V trimming: 2 bases; J trimming: 3 bases; junction bases outside the gene matches: 5. Germline CDR1 reads SQVTM; CDR2 reads ANQGSEA. The CDR3 covers 14 residues. The CDR3 reads CSVEQGAGKETQYF. Here the CDR3 DNA reads TGCAGCGTTGAACAGGGGGCCGGGAAAGAGACCCAGTACTTC. Filled out from reference TRBV29-1 and TRBJ2-5, the complete variable domain reads SAVISQKPSRDICQRGTSLTIQCQVDSQVTMMFWYRQQPGQSLTLIATANQGSEATYESGFVIDKFPISRPNLTFSTLTVSNMSPEDSSIYLCSVEQGAGKETQYFGPGTRLLVL.

This rearrangement joins TRBV2 to TRBJ2-3, with 8 positions matching TRBD2. V gave up 9 bases and J gave up 7 bases; unmatched junction bases: 6. This CDR3 region has 12 residues. Germline CDR1 and CDR2: SNHLY and FYNNEI. The CDR3 loop is CASEIAGNTQYF. As DNA, the CDR3 is TGTGCCAGTGAAATAGCGGGAAATACGCAGTATTTT.

CDR3 DNA sequence: TGTGCCATCGGAGGATCCTACGAGCAGTACTTC. Translating it yields CAIGGSYEQYF. The genes are TRBV10-3 and TRBJ2-7, with D tentatively TRBD2 (5 bases). V lost 8 bases and J lost 1, with 6 bases in between. Germline V gene lookup returns CDR1 ENHRY and CDR2 SYGVKD. The CDR3 totals 11 residues.

V gene TRBV28 combines with J gene TRBJ1-3; D ambiguous. Germline loops: CDR1 MDHEN, CDR2 SYDVKM. V lost 4 bases and J 2 bases, leaving 18 bases between the germline ends. This CDR3 is built from 17 residues. The CDR3 spells CASSSLSISQAGNTIYF. The CDR3 nucleotides read TGTGCCAGCAGTTCCCTATCGATAAGCCAAGCTGGAAACACCATATATTTT. Full variable domain (rest looked up from reference TRBV28 and TRBJ1-3): DVKVTQSSRYLVKRTGEKVFLECVQDMDHENMFWYRQDPGLGLRLIYFSYDVKMKEKGDIPEGYSVSREKKERFSLILESASTNQTSMYLCASSSLSISQAGNTIYFGEGSWLTVV.

In its sample, this clone was seen once. The chain carries TRBV19 and TRBJ1-5; perhaps TRBD1 as D (6 bases). This CDR3 has 12 amino acids. V was pared by 10 bases and J by 7 bases, with 14 bases between. The germline V gene encodes CDR1 LNHDA and CDR2 SQIVND (reference sequence). Here the CDR3 DNA reads TGTGCCACCACAGGGCTAGGCCAGCCCCAGCATTTT. Its protein product is CATTGLGQPQHF.

The chain uses TRBV28 and TRBJ2-5; unclear D gene. Trimming removed 3 bases at V and 4 bases at J, with 3 bases between. Looked up from germline, CDR1 is MDHEN and CDR2 is SYDVKM. The CDR3 is 11 amino acids. The CDR3 bases are TGTGCCAGCAGTTTCAGAGAGACCCAGTACTTC. This sequence encodes CASSFRETQYF.

V is TRBV28 and J is TRBJ1-6; D unclear. This CDR3 is built from 12 residues. The V and J ends lost 5 bases and 7 bases respectively, with 6 bases between them. Per the germline V gene, CDR1 is MDHEN and CDR2 is SYDVKM. The chain's CDR3 is CASSERNSPLHF. The CDR3 bases are TGTGCCAGCAGTGAACGGAATTCACCCCTCCACTTT.

The rearrangement joins TRBV5-4 to TRBJ2-6; possibly TRBD1 for D (6 bases). The CDR3 is made up of 15 amino acids. The V gene's germline CDR1 is SGHNT and CDR2 YYREEE (reference sequence). Trimming removed 4 bases from V and 1 base from J, with 9 bases in between. In nucleotides, the CDR3 is TGTGCCAGCAGCCCACAGGGTTCTGGGGCCAACGTCCTGACTTTC. Amino acids: CASSPQGSGANVLTF.

V is TRBV27 and J is TRBJ2-1, with TRBD2 matching over 7 bases. After removal of 5 bases from V and 3 bases from J, the junction contained 10 bases not matched to a gene. The CDR3 totals 16 residues. Germline assignment: CDR1 MNHEY and CDR2 SMNVEV (reference sequence). CDR3: CASSNGLVAYYNEQFF. The CDR3 DNA is TGTGCCAGCAGTAACGGACTAGTTGCCTACTACAATGAGCAGTTCTTC.

The chain has TRBV11-2 and TRBJ2-7, with TRBD2 matching over 9 bases. Losses at the gene ends were 5 bases for V and 4 bases for J; bases not matched to a gene: 12. The germline CDR1 and CDR2 sequences are SGHAT and FQNNGV. The CDR3 runs 16 residues. Here the CDR3 DNA reads TGTGCCAGCAGCCTCACCCGCGGGAGGGCCGCATACGAGCAGTACTTC. It is translated as CASSLTRGRAAYEQYF.

J is TRBJ2-7 and V is TRBV19; TRBD2 matches 10 bases. V dropped 5 bases and J dropped 3; count of bases not matched to a gene: 7. This CDR3 has 15 amino acids. The germline V gene has CDR1 LNHDA and CDR2 SQIVND (reference sequence). CDR3 sequence: CASSDQLAGGYEQYF. The CDR3 DNA reads TGTGCCAGTAGTGATCAGTTAGCGGGAGGCTACGAGCAGTACTTC.

V and J are TRBV19 and TRBJ1-4; possible D gene TRBD1, 6 bases. This CDR3 comprises 14 residues. Germline V gene lookup returns CDR1 LNHDA and CDR2 SQIVND (reference sequence). Trimming removed 6 bases at V and 7 bases at J, with 15 bases between. The CDR3 region has the DNA TGTGCCAGTAGAACTACAGGGTACAGTGAAAAACTGTTTTTT. Amino acid sequence: CASRTTGYSEKLFF.

This clone has only a few counts. The chain couples TRBV18 to TRBJ2-5; 9 bases align to TRBD2. The CDR3 contains 18 residues. Germline CDR1 KGHSH, CDR2 LQKENI. V dropped 0 bases and J dropped 2; count of bases not matched to a gene: 10. For the CDR3, the DNA is TGTGCCAGCTCACCACCGGTCCTAGCGGGGAGATTGCAAGAGACCCAGTACTTC. Amino acids: CASSPPVLAGRLQETQYF.

This clone was recorded only once. The CDR3 here is CASSLPTGVQETQYF. The CDR3 DNA reads as TGCGCCAGCAGCCTCCCGACAGGGGTCCAAGAGACCCAGTACTTC. The rearrangement uses TRBV5-1 and TRBJ2-5; 8 bases are shared with TRBD1. This CDR3 has 15 amino acids. V gave up 4 bases and J gave up 1 base; unmatched junction bases: 6. Germline assignment: CDR1 SGHRS and CDR2 YFSETQ.

The chain has TRBV29-1 and TRBJ1-1; possibly TRBD1 for D (6 bases). This CDR3 contains 14 residues. Trimming removed 6 bases at V and 1 base at J, with 15 bases between. CDR1 is SQVTM and CDR2 is ANQGSEA in the germline V gene. This CDR3 reads CSVRPGQTNTEAFF. The CDR3 DNA reads TGCAGCGTGCGACCGGGACAAACGAACACTGAAGCTTTCTTT.

This clone was recorded only once. The V gene is TRBV24-1, the J gene TRBJ1-4, with D possibly matching TRBD1 (5 bases). The germline V and J ends were trimmed by 4 bases and 7 bases, with 15 bases remaining between them. This CDR3 has 15 amino acids. Germline CDR1 is KGHDR and CDR2 is SFDVKD. The CDR3 DNA is TGTGCCACCAGTGACTCAGGGAGGGGAGGTGAAAAACTGTTTTTT. It translates to CATSDSGRGGEKLFF.